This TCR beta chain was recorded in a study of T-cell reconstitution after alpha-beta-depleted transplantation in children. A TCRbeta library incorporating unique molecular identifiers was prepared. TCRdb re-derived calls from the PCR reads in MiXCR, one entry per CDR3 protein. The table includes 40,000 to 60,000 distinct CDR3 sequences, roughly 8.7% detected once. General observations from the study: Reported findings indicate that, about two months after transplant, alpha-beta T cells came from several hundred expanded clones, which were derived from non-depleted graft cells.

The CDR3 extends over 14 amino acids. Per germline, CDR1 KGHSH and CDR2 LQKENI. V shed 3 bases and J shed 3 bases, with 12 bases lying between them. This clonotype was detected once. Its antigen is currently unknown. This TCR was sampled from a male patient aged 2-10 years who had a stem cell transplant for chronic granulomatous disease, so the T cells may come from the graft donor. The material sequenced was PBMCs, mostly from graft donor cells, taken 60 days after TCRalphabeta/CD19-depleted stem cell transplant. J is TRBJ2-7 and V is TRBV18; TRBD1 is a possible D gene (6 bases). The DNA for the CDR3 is TGTGCCAGCTCACCGGTGGCAGGGGACTACGAGCAGTACTTC. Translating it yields CASSPVAGDYEQYF.